This entry describes one T cell receptor beta chain. The antigen remains undetermined. This specimen comes from a study of shared clonotypes between healthy human individuals. Findings of the study overall: Across a few donors, naive CD4 shared 5% to 6%, naive CD8 around 3.5%, memory CD4 less than 2.5%, memory CD8 0.4%.

Germline CDR1 MNHEY, CDR2 SVGAGI. The CDR3 runs 14 residues. V trimming: 11 bases; J trimming: 5 bases; junction bases outside the gene matches: 13. Profiling relied on immunoSEQ multiplex PCR, and the TCRdb table lists in-frame clones only, not all of them. The repertoire holds a few million clones, around 90% seen once, with more than 0.12% in the top ten. The sample was naive CD4+ T cells sorted from blood. As for subset: CD45RA+ positively selected. The sequence derives from a man aged 18 to 29 in good health. J is TRBJ2-5 and V is TRBV6-5; TRBD2 aligns across 8 bases. In DNA form, the CDR3 reads TGTGCCTCCCGGCCGGGACTAGTCAGTGAGACCCAGTACTTC. Translating gives CASRPGLVSETQYF.